This record looks at one T cell receptor beta chain sequence and its context. The data stem from a study of patients and donors after allogeneic stem cell transplantation. One entry per CDR3 protein, called by TCRdb with MiXCR from the RT-PCR reads. The repertoire has 20,000 or so distinct CDR3 sequences, approximately 42% of them found once; the top ten carry around 80%. This clonotype was obtained from a human donor who was either an allogeneic HSCT recipient or a stem cell or donor lymphocyte infusion donor (not recorded which). It is not recorded whose cells these are; they may come from a transplant donor. Sequenced sample: blood, either unsorted or a sorted T cell fraction (not recorded which).

CDR3 in DNA: TGCGCCAGCAGCCCAACACAATCCCTTGGCACAGATACGCAGTATTTT. It yields the protein CASSPTQSLGTDTQYF. The chain is built from TRBV5-1 and TRBJ2-3; D remains unclear. The CDR3 has 16 amino acids. Trimming took 4 bases from V and 1 from J, leaving 16 bases between them. Germline assignment: CDR1 SGHRS and CDR2 YFSETQ. Supplemented by reference TRBV5-1 and TRBJ2-3, the full variable domain reads KAGVTQTPRYLIKTRGQQVTLSCSPISGHRSVSWYQQTPGQGLQFLFEYFSETQRNKGNFPGRFSGRQFSNSRSEMNVSTLELGDSALYLCASSPTQSLGTDTQYFGPGTRLTVL.